This record covers a single T cell receptor beta chain. Trimming stripped 5 bases from V and 3 bases from J, with 14 bases between. CDR1 and CDR2 (germline): MDHEN, SYDVKM. The CDR3 totals 15 residues. Produced via immunoSEQ multiplex PCR; TCRdb's table is partial and in-frame only. The profile shows a few hundred thousand clones, about 79% of them singletons. The data stem from a study of blood T cell repertoires in COVID-19. Study overall: Samples representing acute and convalescent COVID-19 were sourced from the United States, Italy and Spain.

This chain connects TRBV28 to TRBJ1-5; D ambiguous. The receptor comes from an elderly man with acute or convalescent COVID-19. The source material was peripheral blood. DNA of the CDR3: TGTGCCAGCAGTCGATCCGGGATGAACAATCAGCCCCAGCATTTT. Translating it yields CASSRSGMNNQPQHF.